This record concerns one T cell receptor (beta chain) sequence. What it recognizes is unknown. The data originate from a study of lymphopenia after photon versus proton radiotherapy. The repertoire was sequenced with immunoSEQ multiplex PCR; TCRdb's copy has only in-frame clones and lacks some. The repertoire consists of approximately 170,000 clones, with less than 90% occurring once and the leading ten covering 4% to 5%. General study findings and limits: After the lymphocyte nadir, photon-treated repertoires showed oligoclonal expansion, especially of CD8+ Temra cells.

The V and J ends lost 0 bases and 7 bases respectively, with 10 bases between them. This CDR3 comprises 13 residues. The germline CDR1 and CDR2 sequences are SGDLS and YYNGEE. This clonotype was obtained from a man aged 50 to 60 with gastric cancer. Source: peripheral blood, taken from a patient treated with photon-based radiotherapy. This rearrangement joins TRBV9 to TRBJ2-5; D is unclear. The CDR3 sequence is CASSVDNGWTQYF. The CDR3 DNA follows: TGTGCCAGCAGCGTAGATAATGGGTGGACCCAGTACTTC.